The rows below give T cell receptor beta chains drawn from one sample of a study of T-cell reconstitution after alpha-beta-depleted transplantation in children. TCRdb analysed the PCR reads with MiXCR anew, one entry per CDR3 protein. Of 700,000 to 950,000 distinct CDR3 sequences listed, roughly 15% are singletons. Sequencing used PBMCs, mostly from graft donor cells, obtained 360 days after TCRalphabeta/CD19-depleted stem cell transplant. The receptors come from a male patient between 10 and 17 years old who had a stem cell transplant for acute lymphoblastic leukemia, so the T cells may come from the graft donor. Each CDR3 is given with its conserved first and last residue. Fields, in order: clone size, D gene, V gene, J gene, CDR3 protein, CDR3 DNA. D genes are given only for firm matches. Some rows have no size entry. The others give once, few or many, or a class for an expanded clone.

few	.	TRBV29-1	TRBJ2-7	CSVPKLGSYEQYF	TGCAGCGTCCCAAAGTTAGGGAGCTACGAGCAGTACTTC
few	.	TRBV5-6	TRBJ1-1	CASSFRTQSPGGTEAFF	TGTGCCAGCAGCTTTCGGACCCAATCTCCCGGGGGCACTGAAGCTTTCTTT
few	TRBD1	TRBV18	TRBJ2-2	CASRIRTGPGPGELFF	TGTGCCAGCAGAATCCGGACAGGGCCCGGCCCCGGGGAGCTGTTTTTT
.	TRBD1	TRBV29-1	TRBJ2-1	CSATQGVSSYNEQFF	TGCAGCGCTACACAGGGGGTAAGCTCCTACAATGAGCAGTTCTTC
.	.	TRBV5-4	TRBJ2-1	CASSMGTPRGGNEQFF	TGTGCCAGCAGCATGGGGACTCCCAGGGGAGGCAATGAGCAGTTCTTC
.	TRBD1	TRBV7-8	TRBJ1-5	CASSLALTGNQPQHF	TGTGCCAGCAGCTTAGCCCTGACAGGGAATCAGCCCCAGCATTTT
few	TRBD2	TRBV6-1	TRBJ2-4	CASSPWTSGMNIQYF	TGTGCCAGCAGTCCGTGGACTAGCGGGATGAACATTCAGTACTTC
many	TRBD1	TRBV25-1	TRBJ1-5	CASSPGQGVQPQHF	TGTGCCAGCAGTCCGGGACAGGGCGTCCAGCCCCAGCATTTT
.	.	TRBV14	TRBJ1-6	CASSQDRGVYSPLHF	TGTGCCAGCAGCCAAGATAGGGGGGTCTATTCACCCCTCCACTTT
few	.	TRBV7-8	TRBJ2-1	CASSTPLLEGHNEQFF	TGTGCCAGCAGCACTCCGCTACTGGAGGGCCACAATGAGCAGTTCTTC
many	.	TRBV11-2	TRBJ1-4	CASRTVRNEKLFF	TGTGCCAGCAGGACAGTGAGAAACGAAAAACTGTTTTTT
.	TRBD2	TRBV6-2/TRBV6-3	TRBJ2-7	CASSYAGLAVVYEQYF	TGTGCCAGCAGTTACGCGGGACTAGCGGTCGTCTACGAGCAGTACTTC
many	TRBD1	TRBV5-1	TRBJ2-7	CASSFADRVMSEQYF	TGCGCCAGCAGCTTTGCGGACAGGGTAATGTCCGAGCAGTACTTC
.	.	TRBV18	TRBJ2-1	CASSLTSSREQFF	TGTGCCAGCTCCCTCACCAGTAGCCGGGAGCAGTTCTTC
few	.	TRBV7-6	TRBJ2-3	CASSLAEVALTQYF	TGTGCCAGCAGCTTAGCAGAGGTGGCTCTTACGCAGTATTTT
many	.	TRBV28	TRBJ1-2	CASREVWGNYGYTF	TGTGCCAGCAGAGAGGTTTGGGGGAACTATGGCTACACCTTC
.	.	TRBV20-1	TRBJ1-2	CSARDTRSGPYGYTF	TGCAGTGCTAGAGATACCAGGTCTGGCCCCTATGGCTACACCTTC
few	TRBD1	TRBV5-1	TRBJ2-5	CASSWGTDQETQYF	TGCGCCAGCAGCTGGGGGACAGATCAAGAGACCCAGTACTTC
.	TRBD1	TRBV16	TRBJ2-2	CASSQQDRVTGELFF	TGTGCCAGCAGCCAACAGGACAGGGTTACCGGGGAGCTGTTTTTT
.	TRBD2	TRBV5-1	TRBJ2-1	CASSQLSGGFYNEQFF	TGCGCCAGCAGCCAACTTAGCGGGGGCTTCTACAATGAGCAGTTCTTC
.	.	TRBV5-6	TRBJ2-3	CASSLQGGSTDTQYF	TGTGCCAGCAGCTTACAGGGTGGTAGCACAGATACGCAGTATTTT
.	.	TRBV11-2	TRBJ2-7	CASSFGRELPYEQYF	TGTGCCAGCAGCTTCGGCAGGGAATTACCCTACGAGCAGTACTTC
few	.	TRBV20-1	TRBJ1-2	CSARRTGTSATRYGYTF	TGCAGTGCTAGAAGGACCGGGACATCCGCTACCCGGTATGGCTACACCTTC
.	TRBD2	TRBV27	TRBJ2-7	CASSLGSGMTEQYF	TGTGCCAGCAGTTTAGGTAGCGGGATGACCGAGCAGTACTTC